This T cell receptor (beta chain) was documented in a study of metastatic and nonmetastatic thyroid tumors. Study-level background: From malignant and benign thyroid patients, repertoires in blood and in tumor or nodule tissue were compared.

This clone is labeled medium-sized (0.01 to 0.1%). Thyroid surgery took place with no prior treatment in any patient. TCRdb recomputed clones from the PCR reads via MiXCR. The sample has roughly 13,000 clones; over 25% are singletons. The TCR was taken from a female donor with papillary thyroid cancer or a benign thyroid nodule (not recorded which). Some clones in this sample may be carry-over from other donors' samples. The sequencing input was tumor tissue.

Here the CDR3 DNA reads TGCAGTGCTAGAGGGGACAGAGAGTTCAATGAGCAGTTCTTC. This translates into CSARGDREFNEQFF. The chain couples TRBV20-1 to TRBJ2-1; 7 nucleotides align to TRBD1. CDR1 and CDR2 from the germline V gene are DFQATT and SNEGSKA (reference sequence). The CDR3 is 14 amino acids. Germline trimming cut 1 base from V and 6 bases from J; bases unmatched to any gene: 6.